This T cell receptor (beta chain) was captured in a study of monozygotic twins with inflammatory bowel disease. Blood samples, whole and unsorted for T cells, yielded the isolated total RNA. Findings and limits, study-wide: IBD patients shared fewer clonotypes with other individuals than healthy twins, especially patients with disease activity signs.

Points on this clonotype: Its target is unknown.

Researchers generated cDNA in eight separate reactions per sample. Through template switching, UMIs that included a 6-nucleotide sample barcode were added. TCRdb reprocessed the 5' RACE reads; each CDR3 protein has one entry and no DNA is given. In total, the table holds around 410,000 distinct CDR3 sequences. The specimen was blood. The clonotype was recovered from a human donor with ulcerative colitis or Crohn's disease, or a healthy co-twin of an affected twin (not recorded which).

CDR3: CASSLNPGLAFAKQYF. V is TRBV13 and J is TRBJ2-7; TCRdb selects TRBD2, and the lack of DNA leaves this call unchecked. The length of the CDR3 is 16 residues. Germline values: CDR1 PRHDT, CDR2 FYEKMQ (reference sequence).